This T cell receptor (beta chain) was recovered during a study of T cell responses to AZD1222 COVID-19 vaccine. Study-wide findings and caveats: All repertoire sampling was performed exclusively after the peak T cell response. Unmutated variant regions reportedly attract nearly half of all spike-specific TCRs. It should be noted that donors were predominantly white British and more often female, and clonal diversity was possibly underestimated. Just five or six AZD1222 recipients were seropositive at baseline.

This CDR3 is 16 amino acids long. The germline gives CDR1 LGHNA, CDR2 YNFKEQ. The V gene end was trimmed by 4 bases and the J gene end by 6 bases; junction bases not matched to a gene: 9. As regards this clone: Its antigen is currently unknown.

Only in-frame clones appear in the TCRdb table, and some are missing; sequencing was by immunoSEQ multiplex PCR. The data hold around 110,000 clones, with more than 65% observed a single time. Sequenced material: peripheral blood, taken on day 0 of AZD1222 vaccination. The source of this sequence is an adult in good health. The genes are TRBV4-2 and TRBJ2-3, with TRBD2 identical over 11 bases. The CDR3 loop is CASSRKLAGVVDTQYF. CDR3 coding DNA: TGTGCCAGCAGCCGCAAACTAGCGGGGGTGGTGGATACGCAGTATTTT.